The 9 T cell receptor beta chains given below trace back to one sample, sequenced in a study of shared clonotypes between healthy human individuals. Data came from immunoSEQ multiplex PCR; TCRdb stores just in-frame clones and leaves some out. Seen here are 300,000 to 400,000 clones, around 67% observed once, and the top ten hold about a tenth. Specimen: memory CD4+ T cells sorted from blood. Subset given: CD45RA-negative fraction. Every receptor here comes from a man aged 30 to 39 in good health.

The V call is TRBV18, the J call TRBJ2-5; 7 bases are a match to TRBD2. V trimming: 4 bases; J trimming: 3 bases; junction bases outside the gene matches: 5. Looked up from germline, CDR1 is KGHSH and CDR2 is LQKENI. The CDR3 is 14 residues long. The CDR3 nucleotides are TGTGCCAGCTCACTGGGAGGGGCAAAAGAGACCCAGTACTTC. Its translation: CASSLGGAKETQYF.

The rearrangement links TRBV6-6 to TRBJ2-3, with D perhaps TRBD1 or TRBD2 (5 bases each). Trimming cost V 7 bases and J 2 bases, with 16 bases left between them. The V gene's germline CDR1 is MNHNY and CDR2 SVGAGI (reference sequence). The CDR3 runs to 15 residues. The CDR3 DNA reads TGTGCCAGCACTCGGGACGCCTTAAACACAGATACGCAGTATTTT. Translating gives CASTRDALNTDTQYF.

This chain joins TRBV6-6 and TRBJ2-2; D gene unclear. The CDR3 is made up of 13 amino acids. Germline assignment: CDR1 MNHNY and CDR2 SVGAGI (reference sequence). V lost 6 bases and J 2 bases, leaving 7 bases between the germline ends. CDR3 sequence: CASSGTNTGELFF. CDR3 coding DNA: TGTGCCAGCAGCGGCACAAACACCGGGGAGCTGTTTTTT.

This clone was recorded many times. V and J are TRBV11-3 and TRBJ2-2; D is ambiguous. CDR1 is SGHNT, CDR2 YENEEA, per germline. The CDR3 has 13 residues. V gave up 1 base and J gave up 4 bases, with 4 bases separating them. The CDR3 DNA reads as TGTGCCAGCAGCTTAGCGTTCACCGGGGAGCTGTTTTTT. This codes for CASSLAFTGELFF.

This chain connects TRBV4-3 to TRBJ2-3, with unresolved D. The germline CDR1 and CDR2 sequences are LGHNA and YSLEER. With 2 bases removed from V and 6 bases from J, the gap between germline ends came to 12 bases. There are 14 residues in the CDR3. The CDR3 here is CASSQRPFQDTQYF. For the CDR3, the DNA is TGCGCCAGCAGCCAACGACCCTTCCAGGATACGCAGTATTTT.

This clone was observed a single time. The V call is TRBV27, the J call TRBJ2-3, with 8 bases fitting TRBD2. Trimming at V came to 5 bases and at J to 5 bases, leaving 9 bases not matched to a gene. In germline, CDR1 is MNHEY, CDR2 SMNVEV (reference sequence). The CDR3 length is 15 residues. The CDR3 DNA follows: TGTGCCAGCAGTCCCAGAGCGGGAGATAAAGATACGCAGTATTTT. It is translated as CASSPRAGDKDTQYF.

This clone was seen a few times. The rearrangement joins TRBV29-1 to TRBJ1-4; D may be TRBD1 (6 bases). Trimming cost V 6 bases and J 1 base, with 9 bases left between them. Germline V gene data show CDR1 as SQVTM and CDR2 as ANQGSEA. The CDR3 is made up of 13 amino acids. The CDR3 sequence: CSVARGTNEKLFF. The CDR3 DNA sequence: TGCAGCGTCGCCAGGGGAACTAATGAAAAACTGTTTTTT.

The V call is TRBV28, the J call TRBJ2-7; D remains unclear. The length of the CDR3 is 13 residues. Germline CDR1 and CDR2: MDHEN and SYDVKM. V was clipped by 1 base and J by 6 bases, with 10 bases between them. The CDR3 loop reads CASSLFSVPEQYF. The CDR3 DNA reads TGTGCCAGCAGTTTATTCTCGGTTCCCGAGCAGTACTTC.

This clone turned up a few times. V and J are TRBV9 and TRBJ2-1, with D possibly matching TRBD2 (5 bases). V was pared by 0 bases and J by 0 bases, with 10 bases between. The CDR3 totals 16 residues. Germline assignment: CDR1 SGDLS and CDR2 YYNGEE. CDR3 in amino acids: CASSVDVDSSYNEQFF. The CDR3 bases are TGTGCCAGCAGCGTAGACGTGGACTCCTCCTACAATGAGCAGTTCTTC.